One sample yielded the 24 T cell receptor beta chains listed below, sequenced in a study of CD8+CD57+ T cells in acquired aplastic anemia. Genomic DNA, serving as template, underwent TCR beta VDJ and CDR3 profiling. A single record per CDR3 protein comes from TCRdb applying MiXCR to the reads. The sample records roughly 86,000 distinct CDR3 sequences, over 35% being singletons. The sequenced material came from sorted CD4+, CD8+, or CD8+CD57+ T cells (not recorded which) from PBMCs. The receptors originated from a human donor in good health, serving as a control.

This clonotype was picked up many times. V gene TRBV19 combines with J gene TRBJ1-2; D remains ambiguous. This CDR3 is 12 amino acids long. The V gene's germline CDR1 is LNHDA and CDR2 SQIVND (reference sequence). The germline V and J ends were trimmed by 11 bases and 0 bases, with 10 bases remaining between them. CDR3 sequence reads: CASASPNYGYTF. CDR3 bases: TGTGCCTCTGCGAGCCCTAACTATGGCTACACCTTC. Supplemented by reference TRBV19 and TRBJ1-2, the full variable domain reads DGGITQSPKYLFRKEGQNVTLSCEQNLNHDAMYWYRQDPGQGLRLIYYSQIVNDFQKGDIAEGYSVSREKKESFPLTVTSAQKNPTAFYLCASASPNYGYTFGSGTRLTVV.

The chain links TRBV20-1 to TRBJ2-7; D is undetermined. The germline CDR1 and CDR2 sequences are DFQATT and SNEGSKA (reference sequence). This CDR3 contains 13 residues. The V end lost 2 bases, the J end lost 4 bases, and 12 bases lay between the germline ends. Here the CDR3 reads CSARSHNSYEQYF. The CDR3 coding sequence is TGCAGTGCTAGAAGTCACAACTCTTACGAGCAGTACTTC.

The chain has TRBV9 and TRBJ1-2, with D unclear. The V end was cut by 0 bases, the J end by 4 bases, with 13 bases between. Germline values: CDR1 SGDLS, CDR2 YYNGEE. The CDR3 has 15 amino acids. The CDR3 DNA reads TGTGCCAGCAGCGTAGGCGGAGAAATGGGCTATGGCTACACCTTC. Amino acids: CASSVGGEMGYGYTF.

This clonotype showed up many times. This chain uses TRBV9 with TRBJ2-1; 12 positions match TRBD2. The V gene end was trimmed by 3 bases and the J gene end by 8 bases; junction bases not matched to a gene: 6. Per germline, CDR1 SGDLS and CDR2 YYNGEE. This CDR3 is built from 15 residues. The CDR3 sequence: CASSASGRALDEQFF. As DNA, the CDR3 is TGTGCCAGCAGCGCTAGCGGGAGGGCCTTGGATGAGCAGTTCTTC. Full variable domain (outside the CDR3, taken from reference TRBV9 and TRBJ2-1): DSGVTQTPKHLITATGQRVTLRCSPRSGDLSVYWYQQSLDQGLQFLIQYYNGEERAKGNILERFSAQQFPDLHSELNLSSLELGDSALYFCASSASGRALDEQFFGPGTRLTVL.

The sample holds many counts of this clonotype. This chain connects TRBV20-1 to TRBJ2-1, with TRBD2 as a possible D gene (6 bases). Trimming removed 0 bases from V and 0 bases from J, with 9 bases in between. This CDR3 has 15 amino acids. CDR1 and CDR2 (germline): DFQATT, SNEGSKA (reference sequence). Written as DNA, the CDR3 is TGCAGTGCTAGAGATAGCGGTAGCTCCTACAATGAGCAGTTCTTC. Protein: CSARDSGSSYNEQFF.

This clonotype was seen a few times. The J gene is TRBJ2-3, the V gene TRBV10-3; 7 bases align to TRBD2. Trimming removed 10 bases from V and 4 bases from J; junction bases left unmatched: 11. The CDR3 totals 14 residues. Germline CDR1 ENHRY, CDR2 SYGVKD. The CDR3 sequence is CATESGVESDTQYF. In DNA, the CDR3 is TGTGCCACCGAGAGCGGGGTAGAATCAGATACGCAGTATTTT.

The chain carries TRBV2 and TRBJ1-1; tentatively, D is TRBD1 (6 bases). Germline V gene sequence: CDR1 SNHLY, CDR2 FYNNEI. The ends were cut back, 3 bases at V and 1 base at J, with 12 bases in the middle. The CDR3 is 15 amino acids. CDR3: CASSDPNRANTEAFF. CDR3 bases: TGTGCCAGCAGTGACCCCAACAGGGCGAACACTGAAGCTTTCTTT. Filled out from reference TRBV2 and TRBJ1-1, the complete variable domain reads EPEVTQTPSHQVTQMGQEVILRCVPISNHLYFYWYRQILGQKVEFLVSFYNNEISEKSEIFDDQFSVERPDGSNFTLKIRSTKLEDSAMYFCASSDPNRANTEAFFGQGTRLTVV.

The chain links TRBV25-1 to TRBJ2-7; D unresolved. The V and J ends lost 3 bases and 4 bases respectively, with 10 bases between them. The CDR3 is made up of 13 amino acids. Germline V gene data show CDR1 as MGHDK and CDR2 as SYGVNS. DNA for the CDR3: TGTGCCAGCAGTGAGGAAGGGTTTTACGAGCAGTACTTC. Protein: CASSEEGFYEQYF.

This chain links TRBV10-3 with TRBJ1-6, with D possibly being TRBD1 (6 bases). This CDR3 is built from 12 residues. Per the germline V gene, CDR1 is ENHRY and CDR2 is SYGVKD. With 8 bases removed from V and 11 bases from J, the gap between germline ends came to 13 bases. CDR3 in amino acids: CAIQEQGTPLHF. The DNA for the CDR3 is TGTGCCATCCAGGAACAGGGAACACCCCTCCACTTT.

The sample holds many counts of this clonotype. The DNA for the CDR3 is TGTGCCAGTAGTATGTCAGAGACCGGGGAGCTGTTTTTT. Its translation is CASSMSETGELFF. V gene TRBV19 combines with J gene TRBJ2-2, with D unresolved. From germline, CDR1 is LNHDA and CDR2 SQIVND (reference sequence). V gave up 3 bases and J gave up 5 bases, with 7 bases separating them. The CDR3 consists of 13 residues.

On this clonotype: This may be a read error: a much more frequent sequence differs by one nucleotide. The CDR3 reads CSASAASSPGAFF. In nucleotides, the CDR3 is TGCAGTGCTAGCGCAGCATCGAGTCCCGGAGCTTTCTTT. The chain joins TRBV20-1 to TRBJ1-1, with D unclear. The CDR3 spans 13 residues. Germline loops: CDR1 DFQATT, CDR2 SNEGSKA (reference sequence). V lost 3 bases and J 10 bases, leaving 18 bases between the germline ends.

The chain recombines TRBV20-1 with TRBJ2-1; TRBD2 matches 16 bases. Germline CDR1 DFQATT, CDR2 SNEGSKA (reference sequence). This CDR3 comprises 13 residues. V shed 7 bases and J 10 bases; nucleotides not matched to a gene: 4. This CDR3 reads CSDGTSGRDEQFF. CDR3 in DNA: TGCAGTGACGGGACTAGCGGGAGGGACGAGCAGTTCTTC.

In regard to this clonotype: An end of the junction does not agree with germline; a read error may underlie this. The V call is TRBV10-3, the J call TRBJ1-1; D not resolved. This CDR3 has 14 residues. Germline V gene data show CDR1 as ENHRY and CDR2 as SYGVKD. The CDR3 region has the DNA TGCGCCATCAATGAGTCTCAAGTGAACACTGAAGCTTTCTTT. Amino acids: CAINESQVNTEAFF.

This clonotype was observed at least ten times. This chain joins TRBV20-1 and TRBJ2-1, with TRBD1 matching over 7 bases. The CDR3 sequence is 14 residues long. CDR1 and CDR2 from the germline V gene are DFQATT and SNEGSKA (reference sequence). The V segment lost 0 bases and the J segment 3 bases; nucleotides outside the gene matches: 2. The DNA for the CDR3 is TGCAGTGCTAGAGATCCAGGGGGCTACAATGAGCAGTTCTTC. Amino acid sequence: CSARDPGGYNEQFF.

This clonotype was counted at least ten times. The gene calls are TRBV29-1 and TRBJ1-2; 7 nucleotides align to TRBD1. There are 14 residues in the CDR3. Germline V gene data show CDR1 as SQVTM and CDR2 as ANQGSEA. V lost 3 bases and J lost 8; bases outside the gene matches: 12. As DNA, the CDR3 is TGCAGCGTTGATCCCGGGGAAGGGACAGACGGCTACACCTTC. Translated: CSVDPGEGTDGYTF.

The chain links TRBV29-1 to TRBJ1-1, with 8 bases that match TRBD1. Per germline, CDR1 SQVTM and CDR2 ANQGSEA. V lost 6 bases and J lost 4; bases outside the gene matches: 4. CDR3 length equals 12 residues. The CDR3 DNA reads TGCAGCGTCCCTGGACAGGGCACTGAAGCTTTCTTT. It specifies CSVPGQGTEAFF.

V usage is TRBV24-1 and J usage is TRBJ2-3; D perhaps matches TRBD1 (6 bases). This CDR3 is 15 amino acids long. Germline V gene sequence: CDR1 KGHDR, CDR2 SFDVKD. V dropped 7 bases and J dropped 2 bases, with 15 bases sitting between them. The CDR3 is CATRDQDSYTDTQYF. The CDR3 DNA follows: TGTGCCACCAGAGATCAGGACAGTTACACAGATACGCAGTATTTT.

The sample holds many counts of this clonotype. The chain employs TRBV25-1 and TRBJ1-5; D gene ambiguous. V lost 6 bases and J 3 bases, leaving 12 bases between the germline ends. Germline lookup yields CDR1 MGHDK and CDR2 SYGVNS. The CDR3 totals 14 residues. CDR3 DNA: TGTGCCAGCAGCCTTATGGGGTTCAATCAGCCCCAGCATTTT. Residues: CASSLMGFNQPQHF.

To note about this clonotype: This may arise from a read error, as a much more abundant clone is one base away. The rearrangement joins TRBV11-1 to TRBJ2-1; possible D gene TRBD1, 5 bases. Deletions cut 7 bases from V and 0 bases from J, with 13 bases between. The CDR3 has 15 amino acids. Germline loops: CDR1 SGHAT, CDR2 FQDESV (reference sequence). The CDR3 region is CASIPRTNSYNEQFF. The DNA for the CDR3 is TGTGCCAGCATCCCCCGGACAAACTCCTACAATGAGCAGTTCTTC.

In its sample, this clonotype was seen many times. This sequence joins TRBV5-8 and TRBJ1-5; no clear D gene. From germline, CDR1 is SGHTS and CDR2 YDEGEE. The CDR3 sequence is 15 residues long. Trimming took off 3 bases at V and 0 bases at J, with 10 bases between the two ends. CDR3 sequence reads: CASSYEGDSNQPQHF. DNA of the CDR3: TGTGCCAGCAGCTACGAGGGAGATAGCAATCAGCCCCAGCATTTT.

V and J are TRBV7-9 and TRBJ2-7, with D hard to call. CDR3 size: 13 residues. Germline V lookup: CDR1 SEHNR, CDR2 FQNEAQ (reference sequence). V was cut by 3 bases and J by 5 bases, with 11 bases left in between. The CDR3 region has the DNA TGTGCCAGCAGCTTGCCCCCTAGAAACGAGCAGTACTTC. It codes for CASSLPPRNEQYF.

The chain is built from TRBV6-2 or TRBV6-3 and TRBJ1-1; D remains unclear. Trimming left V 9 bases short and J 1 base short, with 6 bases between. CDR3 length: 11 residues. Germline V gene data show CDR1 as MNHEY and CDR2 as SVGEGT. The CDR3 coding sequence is TGTGCCAGTCGCAGGAACACTGAAGCTTTCTTT. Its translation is CASRRNTEAFF.

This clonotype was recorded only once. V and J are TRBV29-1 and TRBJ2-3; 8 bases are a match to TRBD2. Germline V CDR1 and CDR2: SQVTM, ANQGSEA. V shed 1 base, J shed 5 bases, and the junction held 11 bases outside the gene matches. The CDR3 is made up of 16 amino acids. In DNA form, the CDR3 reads TGCAGCGTTGAAGGAAGTAGCGGGGCGCCACTAGATACGCAGTATTTT. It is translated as CSVEGSSGAPLDTQYF.

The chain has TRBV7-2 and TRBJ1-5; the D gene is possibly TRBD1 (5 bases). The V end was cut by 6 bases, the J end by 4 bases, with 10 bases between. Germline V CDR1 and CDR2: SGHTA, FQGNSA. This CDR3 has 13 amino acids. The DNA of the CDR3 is TGTGCCAGCAGTCGGGGGGGGAATCAGCCCCAGCATTTT. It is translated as CASSRGGNQPQHF.